Listed here are 22 T cell receptor beta chains from one sample, sequenced in a study of multiple sclerosis patients with progressive multifocal leukoencephalopathy. The time point denotes: roughly 13 months of natalizumab therapy. The method was immunoSEQ multiplex PCR; TCRdb's version includes in-frame clones alone and lacks a portion of them. Of around 27,000 clones listed, around 87% were seen once; the top ten hold about 1.3%. The starting material was PBMCs, obtained from a patient treated with natalizumab. The receptors here all came from a human donor with multiple sclerosis.

The count of this clone is one. V is TRBV2 and J is TRBJ2-2; D might be TRBD1 or TRBD2, each matching 7 bases. The CDR3 is 15 residues long. V lost 6 bases and J 5 bases, leaving 16 bases between the germline ends. Germline CDR1 SNHLY, CDR2 FYNNEI. CDR3 sequence: CASRAGGRGTGELFF. The CDR3 DNA reads TGTGCCAGCAGAGCAGGGGGGAGGGGAACCGGGGAGCTGTTTTTT. Together with reference TRBV2 and TRBJ2-2, the CDR3 gives the full variable domain: EPEVTQTPSHQVTQMGQEVILRCVPISNHLYFYWYRQILGQKVEFLVSFYNNEISEKSEIFDDQFSVERPDGSNFTLKIRSTKLEDSAMYFCASRAGGRGTGELFFGEGSRLTVL.

The chain joins TRBV7-3 to TRBJ2-5, with D possibly matching TRBD1 (5 bases). Deletions cut 5 bases from V and 4 bases from J, with 11 bases between. There are 13 residues in the CDR3. CDR1 and CDR2 from the germline V gene are SGHTA and FQGTGA. CDR3: CASSLSRGETQYF. The CDR3 nucleotides are TGTGCCAGCAGCCTTAGTAGGGGAGAGACCCAGTACTTC.

The chain recombines TRBV7-6 with TRBJ2-5; TRBD2 matches at 14 bases. The CDR3 is 16 amino acids. The J segment lost 5 bases and the V segment lost 5 bases, leaving 7 bases of the junction unmatched. Germline V gives CDR1 SGHVS, CDR2 FNYEAQ. This CDR3 reads CASSQGTSGGAETQYF. CDR3 coding DNA: TGTGCCAGCAGCCAGGGGACTAGCGGGGGAGCGGAGACCCAGTACTTC.

This clone was detected only once. CDR3 bases: TGTGCCAGCAGTGAAGGGTCTAATGAAAAACTGTTTTTT. As protein: CASSEGSNEKLFF. V usage is TRBV6-1 and J usage is TRBJ1-4, with D uncertain. Deletions cut 1 base from V and 3 bases from J, with 3 bases between. The length of the CDR3 is 13 residues. Germline lookup yields CDR1 MNHNS and CDR2 SASEGT.

This clone showed up just once. The rearrangement uses TRBV6-4 and TRBJ1-5; unclear D gene. This CDR3 spans 13 amino acids. Germline V gene data show CDR1 as MRHNA and CDR2 as SNTAGT. With 6 bases removed from V and 4 bases from J, the gap between germline ends came to 10 bases. The CDR3 spells CASSLTENQPQHF. CDR3 coding DNA: TGTGCCAGCAGCCTGACTGAGAATCAGCCCCAGCATTTT.

The gene calls are TRBV9 and TRBJ1-1; 7 bases line up with TRBD1. Germline assignment: CDR1 SGDLS and CDR2 YYNGEE. V shed 0 bases and J 4 bases; nucleotides not matched to a gene: 9. The CDR3 runs 16 residues. The chain's CDR3 is CASSVAPNRGGTEAFF. The CDR3 region has the DNA TGTGCCAGCAGCGTAGCTCCTAACAGGGGTGGCACTGAAGCTTTCTTT.

J is TRBJ1-6 and V is TRBV6-5; 8 nucleotides match TRBD1. This CDR3 is built from 15 residues. The germline V gene encodes CDR1 MNHEY and CDR2 SVGAGI. V lost 5 bases, J lost 10 bases, and 10 bases stayed unmatched. The CDR3 sequence: CASSPAARGQSPLHF. The CDR3 nucleotides read TGTGCCAGCAGTCCGGCGGCCAGGGGGCAATCACCCCTCCACTTT.

This clone was detected once. The chain links TRBV18 to TRBJ2-7; 12 nucleotides match TRBD1. Germline V gene sequence: CDR1 KGHSH, CDR2 LQKENI. The CDR3 is 15 amino acids. Trimming removed 2 bases from V and 5 bases from J; junction bases left unmatched: 4. CDR3 region: CASSPIGTGGHEQYF. CDR3 sequence (DNA): TGTGCCAGCTCACCAATCGGGACAGGGGGCCACGAGCAGTACTTC.

The gene calls are TRBV4-3 and TRBJ2-5, with unresolved D. The CDR3 consists of 15 residues. Trimming took off 0 bases at V and 1 base at J, with 9 bases between the two ends. Germline V gives CDR1 LGHNA, CDR2 YSLEER. The CDR3 coding sequence is TGCGCCAGCAGCCAAGATGGCAGACGCCAAGAGACCCAGTACTTC. Amino acids: CASSQDGRRQETQYF.

This rearrangement joins TRBV6-1 to TRBJ2-7; D is undetermined. This CDR3 region has 13 residues. Trimming left V 7 bases short and J 2 bases short, with 12 bases between. Per germline, CDR1 MNHNS and CDR2 SASEGT. The CDR3 region has the DNA TGTGCCAGCAAGGTTGGCGGACCCTACGAGCAGTACTTC. This gives the protein CASKVGGPYEQYF.

V usage is TRBV7-9 and J usage is TRBJ2-4; D unresolved. The V end was cut by 5 bases, the J end by 0 bases, with 11 bases between. The CDR3 is made up of 15 amino acids. CDR1 and CDR2 from the germline V gene are SEHNR and FQNEAQ (reference sequence). CDR3 bases: TGTGCCAGCAGCCAATGGGAACTAGCCAAAAACATTCAGTACTTC. As protein: CASSQWELAKNIQYF.

The chain carries TRBV28 and TRBJ2-5, with 14 bases identical to TRBD2. V lost 5 bases, J lost 2 bases, and 4 bases stayed unmatched. Germline CDR1 is MDHEN and CDR2 is SYDVKM. CDR3 length equals 16 residues. CDR3 loop: CASSPGTSGGQETQYF. CDR3 DNA sequence: TGTGCCAGCAGTCCAGGGACTAGCGGGGGTCAAGAGACCCAGTACTTC.

The gene calls are TRBV6-5 and TRBJ1-3; weak D call: TRBD1 (6 bases). CDR1 and CDR2 from the germline V gene are MNHEY and SVGAGI. Trimming removed 6 bases at V and 2 bases at J, with 14 bases between. The CDR3 has 15 amino acids. CDR3: CASSPGHGAGNTIYF. The CDR3, as DNA: TGTGCCAGCAGCCCGGGACATGGCGCTGGAAACACCATATATTTT.

The chain is built from TRBV5-6 and TRBJ2-3; D not certain. The CDR3 has 13 amino acids. Trimming left V 1 base short and J 0 bases short, with 3 bases between. CDR1 is SGHDT, CDR2 YYEEEE, per germline. The CDR3 loop reads CASSLISTDTQYF. The CDR3 DNA is TGTGCCAGCAGCTTGATCAGCACAGATACGCAGTATTTT. Supplemented by reference TRBV5-6 and TRBJ2-3, the full variable domain reads DAGVTQSPTHLIKTRGQQVTLRCSPKSGHDTVSWYQQALGQGPQFIFQYYEEEERQRGNFPDRFSGHQFPNYSSELNVNALLLGDSALYLCASSLISTDTQYFGPGTRLTVL.

The genes are TRBV27 and TRBJ1-6; 10 bases are a match to TRBD1. The germline gives CDR1 MNHEY, CDR2 SMNVEV (reference sequence). V shed 5 bases and J 10 bases; nucleotides not matched to a gene: 11. The CDR3 consists of 16 residues. The CDR3 DNA is TGTGCCAGCAGTCGAAAGGGACAGGGGAGGGAATCACCCCTCCACTTT. Translation gives CASSRKGQGRESPLHF.

The chain recombines TRBV7-8 with TRBJ1-1; a possible D gene is TRBD1 (6 bases). This CDR3 region has 16 residues. CDR1 and CDR2 from the germline V gene are SGHVS and FQNEAQ. The germline V and J ends were trimmed by 3 bases and 2 bases, with 16 bases remaining between them. The CDR3 spells CASSFSTRGGNTEAFF. The CDR3, as DNA: TGTGCCAGCAGCTTTTCTACCCGAGGGGGAAACACTGAAGCTTTCTTT.

The chain uses TRBV5-1 and TRBJ2-7, with TRBD1 matching 10 bases. Germline values: CDR1 SGHRS, CDR2 YFSETQ. J was trimmed by 5 bases and V by 4 bases; bases with no gene match: 9. This CDR3 has 15 residues. This chain's CDR3 is CASSQGTGDPHEQYF. As DNA, the CDR3 is TGCGCCAGCAGCCAGGGGACAGGGGATCCCCACGAGCAGTACTTC.

Here the CDR3 DNA reads TGTGCCAGCAGCCCCCTGGAGGGGTCCTACGAGCAGTACTTC. Residues: CASSPLEGSYEQYF. This chain uses TRBV9 with TRBJ2-7; D possibly corresponds to TRBD2 (6 bases). V dropped 4 bases and J dropped 1 base, with 12 bases sitting between them. Germline values: CDR1 SGDLS, CDR2 YYNGEE. The CDR3 length is 14 residues.

This chain connects TRBV2 to TRBJ1-1; D perhaps matches TRBD1 (5 bases). The germline V and J ends were trimmed by 0 bases and 3 bases, with 8 bases remaining between them. Per the germline V gene, CDR1 is SNHLY and CDR2 is FYNNEI. The CDR3 runs to 14 residues. The CDR3 protein is CASSEARGYTEAFF. The CDR3 DNA sequence: TGTGCCAGCAGTGAAGCAAGGGGTTACACTGAAGCTTTCTTT.

The rearrangement links TRBV7-6 to TRBJ1-1, with no clear D. The CDR3 sequence is 14 residues long. Trimming cost V 1 base and J 1 base, with 7 bases left between them. The germline CDR1 and CDR2 sequences are SGHVS and FNYEAQ. The CDR3 sequence: CASSLDRGNTEAFF. Written as DNA, the CDR3 is TGTGCCAGCAGCTTAGATCGCGGGAACACTGAAGCTTTCTTT.

The chain joins TRBV7-9 to TRBJ1-1; no reliable D call. Germline V gene data show CDR1 as SEHNR and CDR2 as FQNEAQ (reference sequence). There are 12 residues in the CDR3. Trimming took 7 bases from V and 6 from J, leaving 12 bases between them. The CDR3 DNA follows: TGTGCCAGCATCGGTCTTGGGGCTGAAGCTTTCTTT. Residues: CASIGLGAEAFF.

This rearrangement joins TRBV29-1 to TRBJ2-2, with D perhaps TRBD1 (6 bases). CDR3 size: 13 residues. The germline V and J ends were trimmed by 4 bases and 5 bases, with 11 bases remaining between them. The germline V gene has CDR1 SQVTM and CDR2 ANQGSEA. The CDR3 DNA follows: TGCAGCGTTGCAGGGGTCGTAACCGGGGAGCTGTTTTTT. This gives the protein CSVAGVVTGELFF.